This entry concerns a single T cell receptor beta chain. The antigen remains unidentified. This record comes from a study of blood T cells in healthy people across ages. Whole-study context: Roughly one uniquely barcoded beta molecule per two T cells was captured. Study-level results: PBMCs that were unsorted prevented a conclusive naive versus antigen-experienced comparison. Measured against age, TCR beta diversity per million T cells decreased in a roughly linear manner.

The people who gave samples were healthy Caucasians from Russia, aged roughly 6 to 90. The second PCR ran roughly 6 to 11 cycles with a sample-barcoded 5' primer and J-beta primers. TCRdb called the 5' RACE reads again in MiXCR, with one record for every CDR3 protein. Of about 760,000 distinct CDR3 sequences in the sample, approximately 53% were seen once. Trimming removed 5 bases at V and 1 base at J, with 12 bases between. The CDR3 consists of 16 residues. CDR1 SNHLY and CDR2 FYNNEI come from the germline V gene. V usage is TRBV2 and J usage is TRBJ2-6; unclear D gene. Sequencing was done on a sample of blood. The sequence was obtained from a man aged 40-50 years in good health. The CDR3 DNA follows: TGTGCCAGCAGTCTTAAAGCTTCATCTGGGGCCAACGTCCTGACTTTC. As protein: CASSLKASSGANVLTF. The whole variable domain, filled in from reference TRBV2 and TRBJ2-6, reads EPEVTQTPSHQVTQMGQEVILRCVPISNHLYFYWYRQILGQKVEFLVSFYNNEISEKSEIFDDQFSVERPDGSNFTLKIRSTKLEDSAMYFCASSLKASSGANVLTFGAGSRLTVL.